This paragraph reports one T cell receptor beta chain. Its antigen is undetermined. MiXCR was run by TCRdb on the reads, yielding one entry per CDR3 protein. The table records approximately 1,000,000 distinct CDR3 sequences, approximately 33% of them present only once. These data belong to a study of T cell repertoires in cytomegalovirus infection. The V and J ends lost 2 bases and 5 bases respectively, with 13 bases between them. The V gene's germline CDR1 is MNHEY and CDR2 SVGAGI. The CDR3 has 16 residues. This TCR came from a human donor in good health (CMV status not recorded). Some clones in this sample may be carry-over from other donors' samples. The sequenced sample was cultured CD8+ T cells from PBMCs, obtained from culture after CMV antigen stimulation. This chain links TRBV6-5 with TRBJ1-6, with TRBD1 as a possible D gene (6 bases). The CDR3 DNA follows: TGTGCCAGCAGTTACGCTACAGGGTACGATAATTCACCCCTCCACTTT. Translated, it gives CASSYATGYDNSPLHF.